The next 30 T cell receptor beta chains were all read from a single sample in a study of CD4+ T cells in melanoma. TCRdb's table, derived via immunoSEQ multiplex PCR, lists solely in-frame clones and lacks some. Of 13,000 or so clones listed, 70% to 80% are singletons. The sequenced sample consisted of cells from a culture (not recorded whether cultured in vitro). These receptors were taken from a human donor with melanoma.

The chain is built from TRBV5-1 and TRBJ1-1; D gene ambiguous. The V gene's germline CDR1 is SGHRS and CDR2 YFSETQ. The CDR3 consists of 14 residues. Trimming took 0 bases from V and 3 from J, leaving 9 bases between them. The CDR3 protein is CASSLGATYTEAFF. The CDR3 DNA reads as TGCGCCAGCAGCTTGGGGGCGACTTACACTGAAGCTTTCTTT.

The chain uses TRBV27 and TRBJ2-2; 9 nucleotides agree with TRBD2. This CDR3 is built from 16 residues. CDR1 is MNHEY, CDR2 SMNVEV, per germline (reference sequence). V gave up 5 bases and J gave up 4 bases; unmatched junction bases: 8. CDR3 region: CASSTTGLATTGELFF. The CDR3 bases are TGTGCCAGCAGTACAACGGGACTAGCCACCACCGGGGAGCTGTTTTTT.

The chain combines TRBV6-6 with TRBJ2-7; maybe TRBD1 (6 bases). The CDR3 is 16 amino acids. Germline CDR1 reads MNHNY; CDR2 reads SVGAGI (reference sequence). V gave up 2 bases and J gave up 1 base, with 15 bases separating them. Here the CDR3 reads CASSYPNRDKSYEQYF. In DNA form, the CDR3 reads TGTGCCAGCAGTTACCCAAACCGGGACAAGTCCTACGAGCAGTACTTC.

The gene calls are TRBV12-5 and TRBJ1-1, with D maybe TRBD1 (5 bases). Trimming stripped 1 base from V and 6 bases from J, with 6 bases between. The CDR3 has 12 amino acids. CDR1 LGHNT and CDR2 FRNRAP come from the germline V gene. The CDR3 DNA reads TGTGCTAGTGGTTTGGACAGGTCTGAAGCTTTCTTT. It encodes CASGLDRSEAFF.

This clone is medium-sized in the sample. The genes are TRBV29-1 and TRBJ2-7; 10 bases agree with TRBD1. CDR3 length: 13 residues. The trim removed 7 bases at V and 5 bases at J, leaving 8 bases unmatched. CDR1 SQVTM and CDR2 ANQGSEA come from the germline V gene. Here the CDR3 DNA reads TGCAGCGCCGGCACGGGACAGGGGAACGAGCAGTACTTC. Amino acid sequence: CSAGTGQGNEQYF.

The CDR3 sequence: CARSPRRDSNYGYTF. CDR3 DNA: TGTGCCAGAAGCCCTCGCAGGGACTCTAACTATGGCTACACCTTC. The J gene is TRBJ1-2, the V gene TRBV7-5. TRBV7-5 is a listed pseudogene. There are 15 residues in the CDR3.

The chain joins TRBV19 to TRBJ1-1; D is ambiguous. The germline V gene encodes CDR1 LNHDA and CDR2 SQIVND (reference sequence). The ends were cut back, 6 bases at V and 5 bases at J, with 10 bases in the middle. The CDR3 totals 12 residues. This chain's CDR3 is CASRITGTEAFF. As DNA, the CDR3 is TGTGCCAGTAGAATTACGGGGACTGAAGCTTTCTTT.

The V and J genes are TRBV6-1 and TRBJ1-5; TRBD1 matches at 9 bases. CDR3 size: 13 residues. J lost 8 bases, V lost 6 bases, and 5 bases had no gene match. CDR1 is MNHNS and CDR2 is SASEGT in the germline V gene. The CDR3 here is CASRLGQGKPQHF. CDR3 DNA: TGTGCCAGCAGACTCGGACAGGGGAAGCCCCAGCATTTT.

This clone was picked up one time. J is TRBJ2-6 and V is TRBV2; a possible D gene is TRBD1 (6 bases). V was pared by 10 bases and J by 5 bases, with 12 bases between. This CDR3 is 13 amino acids long. Germline lookup yields CDR1 SNHLY and CDR2 FYNNEI. Here the CDR3 reads CATKGGWANVLTF. In DNA form, the CDR3 reads TGTGCCACCAAAGGGGGATGGGCCAACGTCCTGACTTTC.

The sample holds one count of this clone. The rearrangement joins TRBV5-1 to TRBJ2-7; 8 bases line up with TRBD1. There are 15 residues in the CDR3. Germline V gives CDR1 SGHRS, CDR2 YFSETQ. V lost 0 bases to trimming and J lost 2 bases; unmatched junction nucleotides: 4. The CDR3 here is CASSLDTGGPYEQYF. The CDR3 nucleotides are TGCGCCAGCAGCTTGGATACAGGGGGGCCCTACGAGCAGTACTTC.

The chain carries TRBV9 and TRBJ2-1; perhaps TRBD1 as D (6 bases). The CDR3 spans 15 residues. CDR1 is SGDLS, CDR2 YYNGEE, per germline. Trimming took 0 bases from V and 4 from J, leaving 11 bases between them. The CDR3 nucleotides read TGTGCCAGCAGCGTAGGGGGGCTTCTATACAATGAGCAGTTCTTC. Its protein is CASSVGGLLYNEQFF.

V usage is TRBV12-1 and J usage is TRBJ2-2; the D call in the table, TRBD1, was not verified against the DNA. TRBV12-1 is labeled a pseudogene. The CDR3 sequence is 24 residues long. The DNA for the CDR3 is TGTGCCAGCAGCTTTGTCCCGGGGGACAGACAGAAACCAGCAATATACACGAACACCGGGGAGCTGTTTTTT. It specifies CASSFVPGDRQKPAIYTNTGELFF.

The CDR3 sequence is CASSLASSGGIGEQFF. CDR3 DNA: TGTGCCAGCAGCTTAGCCTCTAGCGGGGGAATAGGTGAGCAGTTCTTC. The chain joins TRBV7-3 to TRBJ2-1, with 10 bases aligning to TRBD2. Germline CDR1 reads SGHTA; CDR2 reads FQGTGA. This CDR3 has 16 residues. Trimming took 2 bases from V and 9 from J; bases not matched to a gene: 10.

The chain couples TRBV5-1 to TRBJ2-1, with 7 bases that match TRBD2. J was trimmed by 6 bases and V by 4 bases; bases with no gene match: 10. Germline V CDR1 and CDR2: SGHRS, YFSETQ. The CDR3 is made up of 15 amino acids. The CDR3 region has the DNA TGCGCCAGCAGCCCGACTAGCTCGGTGGCCAATGAGCAGTTCTTC. It encodes CASSPTSSVANEQFF.

The gene calls are TRBV30 and TRBJ2-7; 8 bases match TRBD2. The germline CDR1 and CDR2 sequences are GTSNPN and SVGIG (reference sequence). This CDR3 has 15 residues. V was pared by 1 base and J by 2 bases, with 7 bases of the junction left unmatched. CDR3 sequence (DNA): TGTGCCTGGAGTGGGCGGACTAGCCTAGCCTACGAGCAGTACTTC. Its protein product is CAWSGRTSLAYEQYF.

This clone has just one count. The chain links TRBV4-2 to TRBJ2-3, with D possibly matching TRBD2 (6 bases). CDR1 and CDR2 from the germline V gene are LGHNA and YNFKEQ. The CDR3 sequence is 17 residues long. Between the trimmed V and J ends, which lost 1 base and 7 bases, there was a span of 21 bases. The CDR3 bases are TGTGCCAGCAGCCAAGCCCCTCGGGGCGGGGCGGGCTATACGCAGTATTTT. Translating it yields CASSQAPRGGAGYTQYF.

This chain links TRBV5-1 with TRBJ1-4; D may be TRBD1 (6 bases). V was shortened by 0 bases and J by 5 bases, with 17 bases between the two germline ends. Germline CDR1 SGHRS, CDR2 YFSETQ. The CDR3 is made up of 17 amino acids. CDR3 region: CASSLVPPDSLNEKLFF. The CDR3 coding sequence is TGCGCCAGCAGCTTGGTGCCACCGGACAGCTTGAATGAAAAACTGTTTTTT.

The rearrangement joins TRBV4-1 to TRBJ1-5; D uncertain. Germline values: CDR1 MGHRA, CDR2 YSYEKL. This CDR3 is 16 amino acids long. V was pared by 2 bases and J by 2 bases, with 13 bases between. The CDR3 DNA reads as TGCGCCAGCAGCCAAAGCGGGGTGAGGGGCAATCAGCCCCAGCATTTT. This gives the protein CASSQSGVRGNQPQHF.

This chain connects TRBV11-2 to TRBJ2-7; 8 nucleotides match TRBD1. The trim removed 1 base at V and 3 bases at J, leaving 2 bases unmatched. The CDR3 length is 14 residues. Looked up from germline, CDR1 is SGHAT and CDR2 is FQNNGV. The CDR3 is CASSLVGQGYEQYF. The CDR3 region has the DNA TGTGCCAGCAGCTTAGTTGGACAGGGCTACGAGCAGTACTTC.

This chain links TRBV5-1 with TRBJ2-5; D is unresolved. CDR1 SGHRS and CDR2 YFSETQ come from the germline V gene. This CDR3 comprises 14 residues. Trimming took 0 bases from V and 1 from J, leaving 7 bases between them. The CDR3 DNA sequence: TGCGCCAGCAGCTTGGTAGGGCCCCAAGAGACCCAGTACTTC. Its protein product is CASSLVGPQETQYF.

V usage is TRBV5-4 and J usage is TRBJ2-3, with a tentative D call TRBD2 (5 bases). In germline, CDR1 is SGHNT, CDR2 YYREEE (reference sequence). The CDR3 loop spans 15 amino acids. V lost 4 bases and J 0 bases, leaving 12 bases between the germline ends. CDR3 sequence reads: CASSDTRSSTDTQYF. The CDR3 region has the DNA TGTGCCAGCAGCGACACTAGGTCTAGCACAGATACGCAGTATTTT. The entire variable domain, with the rest obtained from reference TRBV5-4 and TRBJ2-3, is as follows: ETGVTQSPTHLIKTRGQQVTLRCSSQSGHNTVSWYQQALGQGPQFIFQYYREEENGRGNFPPRFSGLQFPNYSSELNVNALELDDSALYLCASSDTRSSTDTQYFGPGTRLTVL.

The CDR3 DNA follows: TGTGCCAGCAGCTGGAAACCGGGACAGGGAGGGTACGAGCAGTACTTC. This encodes CASSWKPGQGGYEQYF. The rearrangement joins TRBV11-2 to TRBJ2-7, with TRBD1 identical over 9 bases. Germline CDR1 is SGHAT and CDR2 is FQNNGV. J gave up 4 bases and V 4 bases, and 11 bases lay outside the gene matches. This CDR3 region has 16 residues. Supplemented by reference TRBV11-2 and TRBJ2-7, the full variable domain reads EAGVAQSPRYKIIEKRQSVAFWCNPISGHATLYWYQQILGQGPKLLIQFQNNGVVDDSQLPKDRFSAERLKGVDSTLKIQPAKLEDSAVYLCASSWKPGQGGYEQYFGPGTRLTVT.

The chain has TRBV30 and TRBJ1-3, with a tentative D call TRBD1 (5 bases). This CDR3 is 12 amino acids long. CDR1 is GTSNPN and CDR2 is SVGIG in the germline V gene (reference sequence). Trimming left V 5 bases short and J 7 bases short, with 12 bases between. Here the CDR3 DNA reads TGTGCCTGGGGGACTGCGGGCAACACCATATATTTT. Amino acid sequence: CAWGTAGNTIYF.

This sequence joins TRBV27 and TRBJ2-4; TRBD1 aligns across 9 bases. Germline V gene data show CDR1 as MNHEY and CDR2 as SMNVEV (reference sequence). Germline trimming cut 4 bases from V and 1 base from J; bases unmatched to any gene: 2. The CDR3 totals 15 residues. CDR3 protein: CASSSQGAAKNIQYF. CDR3 sequence (DNA): TGTGCCAGCAGTTCACAGGGGGCCGCCAAAAACATTCAGTACTTC.

V usage is TRBV7-8 and J usage is TRBJ1-1, with a tentative D call TRBD1 (6 bases). V was trimmed by 0 bases and J by 10 bases, leaving 18 bases between them. The CDR3 loop spans 15 amino acids. CDR1 and CDR2 (germline): SGHVS, FQNEAQ. CDR3 amino acids: CASSLAGAGRSRAFF. CDR3 in DNA: TGTGCCAGCAGCTTAGCGGGGGCGGGTCGGTCCCGAGCTTTCTTT.

The CDR3 nucleotides are TGTGCCAGCAGTCACCGGTTGGGCTACAACGAGCAGTACTTC. This encodes CASSHRLGYNEQYF. This chain connects TRBV6-5 to TRBJ2-7; D not certain. Trimming left V 5 bases short and J 5 bases short, with 16 bases between. The germline CDR1 and CDR2 sequences are MNHEY and SVGAGI. This CDR3 has 14 amino acids.

This chain connects TRBV29-1 to TRBJ2-3; possible D gene TRBD2, 6 bases. CDR1 and CDR2 (germline): SQVTM, ANQGSEA. This CDR3 region has 13 residues. Deletions cut 8 bases from V and 6 bases from J, with 18 bases between. The CDR3 coding sequence is TGCAGCTCCCTCGGGGGAGCCGCCGATACGCAGTATTTT. Translated, it gives CSSLGGAADTQYF.

V usage is TRBV6-6 and J usage is TRBJ1-1; TRBD1 is a possible D gene (5 bases). CDR3 length equals 13 residues. V dropped 6 bases and J dropped 1 base, with 9 bases sitting between them. Germline assignment: CDR1 MNHNY and CDR2 SVGAGI (reference sequence). The CDR3, as DNA: TGTGCCAGCAGGACAGACAGGAACACTGAAGCTTTCTTT. This gives the protein CASRTDRNTEAFF.

This chain uses TRBV4-2 with TRBJ2-3; D remains ambiguous. Looked up from germline, CDR1 is LGHNA and CDR2 is YNFKEQ. Trimming left V 2 bases short and J 0 bases short, with 12 bases between. The CDR3 is 16 amino acids. The CDR3 coding sequence is TGTGCCAGCAGCCAACTCACGGGTACTAGCACAGATACGCAGTATTTT. It specifies CASSQLTGTSTDTQYF.

This clone was seen a handful of times. The genes are TRBV29-1 and TRBJ1-3; TRBD1 is a possible D gene (6 bases). This CDR3 region has 12 residues. The V gene's germline CDR1 is SQVTM and CDR2 ANQGSEA. Trimming cost V 6 bases and J 2 bases, with 8 bases left between them. The CDR3 sequence is CSVRTAGNTIYF. In nucleotides, the CDR3 is TGCAGCGTGAGGACAGCTGGAAACACCATATATTTT.